A single sample is the source of the 10 T cell receptor beta chains below, sequenced in a study of CD8 T cells in ankylosing spondylitis. MiXCR, applied by TCRdb to the 5' RACE reads, yields one record per CDR3 protein. The table includes about 240,000 distinct CDR3 sequences, approximately 9% detected once. Sequencing was performed on blood, either unsorted or a sorted T cell fraction (not recorded which). The receptor source for this set is a male donor with ankylosing spondylitis or in good health (not recorded which).

This clonotype was seen ten or more times. V usage is TRBV12-3 or TRBV12-4 and J usage is TRBJ2-5; 9 positions agree with TRBD2. V lost 5 bases and J lost 4; bases outside the gene matches: 8. The CDR3 is 15 residues long. The CDR3, as DNA: TGTGCCAGCAGTCCGGGGACTAGCCGGCCAGAGACCCAGTACTTC. Amino acid sequence: CASSPGTSRPETQYF.

This clonotype was found many times. The chain couples TRBV25-1 to TRBJ2-3; 12 nucleotides line up with TRBD2. Per germline, CDR1 MGHDK and CDR2 SYGVNS. CDR3 size: 16 residues. The junction had 7 bases not matched to a gene; V was cut back by 4 bases and J by 5 bases. CDR3 bases: TGTGCCAGCAGTGCTAGCGGGAGGGCCTTCGGAGATACGCAGTATTTT. Protein product: CASSASGRAFGDTQYF.

In its sample, this clonotype was seen a few times. This rearrangement joins TRBV30 to TRBJ1-1; D gene unclear. From germline, CDR1 is GTSNPN and CDR2 SVGIG (reference sequence). This CDR3 contains 14 residues. Trimming shortened V by 5 bases and J by 0 bases, and 13 bases separated the two germline ends. Written as DNA, the CDR3 is TGTGCCTGGGGAATAGGTTCATTGAACACTGAAGCTTTCTTT. Its protein product is CAWGIGSLNTEAFF.

The table lists this clonotype with many counts. This chain connects TRBV5-6 to TRBJ2-4, with TRBD1 as a possible D gene (8 bases). V dropped 4 bases and J dropped 2 bases, with 16 bases sitting between them. The germline V gene encodes CDR1 SGHDT and CDR2 YYEEEE. The CDR3 is 16 residues long. In DNA form, the CDR3 reads TGTGCCAGCAGCGGCCAACAGGGGGGGACCAAAAACATTCAGTACTTC. Amino acid sequence: CASSGQQGGTKNIQYF.

This clonotype was counted ten times or more. The J gene is TRBJ1-2, the V gene TRBV7-2; no reliable D call. Germline lookup yields CDR1 SGHTA and CDR2 FQGNSA. V was shortened by 0 bases and J by 6 bases, with 8 bases between the two germline ends. This CDR3 has 13 amino acids. The CDR3: CASSLAGYDGYTF. CDR3 DNA sequence: TGTGCCAGCAGCTTAGCAGGGTACGATGGCTACACCTTC.

This chain connects TRBV7-2 to TRBJ1-6, with D maybe TRBD1 (5 bases). Between the trimmed V and J ends, which lost 5 bases and 11 bases, there was a span of 19 bases. CDR1 is SGHTA and CDR2 is FQGNSA in the germline V gene. The CDR3 is made up of 15 amino acids. The CDR3 DNA reads as TGTGCCAGCAGCCGGGACCGGTCGGTACAGGCACCCCTCCACTTT. Its protein product is CASSRDRSVQAPLHF.

The genes are TRBV7-6 and TRBJ2-3; 9 nucleotides agree with TRBD2. Trimming took 5 bases from V and 3 from J; bases not matched to a gene: 9. The CDR3 has 16 amino acids. Germline-derived CDR1 and CDR2 are SGHVS and FNYEAQ. The CDR3: CASSRGGRVGTDTQYF. CDR3 in DNA: TGTGCCAGCAGCCGGGGCGGGAGGGTTGGAACAGATACGCAGTATTTT.

The chain joins TRBV18 to TRBJ2-1, with D unclear. Germline V gene data show CDR1 as KGHSH and CDR2 as LQKENI. Trimming pared 0 bases from V and 7 bases from J, leaving 7 bases between. CDR3 size: 13 residues. CDR3 nucleotides: TGTGCCAGCTCACCACCGCTGGGGAATGAGCAGTTCTTC. Its protein product is CASSPPLGNEQFF.

This clonotype was counted many times. This chain joins TRBV5-1 and TRBJ1-1; no definite D call. The CDR3 covers 13 residues. Germline CDR1 and CDR2: SGHRS and YFSETQ. The V and J ends lost 7 bases and 4 bases respectively, with 14 bases between them. CDR3 DNA sequence: TGCGCCAGCGGCCGTCCGGATTCCACTGAAGCTTTCTTT. Translated: CASGRPDSTEAFF.

This clonotype was seen ten or more times. V and J are TRBV10-3 and TRBJ1-5; possible D gene TRBD1, 6 bases. Trimming cost V 2 bases and J 6 bases, with 11 bases left between them. Per the germline V gene, CDR1 is ENHRY and CDR2 is SYGVKD. This CDR3 is built from 14 residues. This CDR3 is CAISEGRGGQPQHF. In DNA, the CDR3 is TGTGCCATCAGTGAGGGCAGGGGAGGTCAGCCCCAGCATTTT.